This record covers a single T cell receptor (beta chain). TCRdb's copy holds only in-frame clones and misses some; the assay was immunoSEQ multiplex PCR. The profile shows some 390,000 clones, roughly 90% of them singletons. The data stem from a study of blood T cell repertoires in COVID-19. Germline V lookup: CDR1 LNHDA, CDR2 SQIVND (reference sequence). The CDR3 spans 14 residues. The J segment lost 2 bases and the V segment lost 4 bases, leaving 2 bases of the junction unmatched. Those who participated ranged in age from about 18 to 89 years and resided in about 24 US areas. What was sequenced was PBMCs or T cells enriched from blood (not recorded which). This receptor was identified in a woman in her twenties or thirties who had recovered from COVID-19. V is TRBV19 and J is TRBJ2-5, with TRBD2 matching over 9 bases. CDR3 nucleotide sequence: TGTGCCAGTAGTAAAGGACTAGCGCAAGAGACCCAGTACTTC. It codes for CASSKGLAQETQYF. The full variable domain, completed using reference TRBV19 and TRBJ2-5, is DGGITQSPKYLFRKEGQNVTLSCEQNLNHDAMYWYRQDPGQGLRLIYYSQIVNDFQKGDIAEGYSVSREKKESFPLTVTSAQKNPTAFYLCASSKGLAQETQYFGPGTRLLVL.